These 8 T cell receptor beta chains originate from one sample sequenced in a study of T cells in narcolepsy. Sequenced by immunoSEQ multiplex PCR; TCRdb stores in-frame clones only, minus some. The table lists 25,000 to 35,000 clones, about 85% of them singletons. Sequencing input: CD45RA- memory CD4+ T cells from PBMCs. The receptors stem from a human donor with narcolepsy.

DNA of the CDR3: TGCGCCAGCAGGGGACTAGCGGGAGAAGAGACCCAGTACTTC. It yields the protein CASRGLAGEETQYF. The chain combines TRBV10-2 with TRBJ2-5; 14 nucleotides match TRBD2. This CDR3 contains 14 residues. CDR1 and CDR2 from the germline V gene are WSHSY and SAAADI. The V and J ends lost 6 bases and 3 bases, in that order; junction bases with no gene match: 0.

The CDR3 spells CASSLKPSLGEQYF. CDR3 in DNA: TGTGCCAGCAGCTTAAAGCCTAGCCTGGGCGAGCAGTACTTC. V gene TRBV7-2 combines with J gene TRBJ2-7; the D gene is possibly TRBD2 (5 bases). The V end lost 2 bases, the J end lost 6 bases, and 14 bases lay between the germline ends. Per germline, CDR1 SGHTA and CDR2 FQGNSA. CDR3 length: 14 residues.

This clone was recorded once. V is TRBV11-3 and J is TRBJ2-7; TRBD2 might be the D (6 bases). Trimming left V 6 bases short and J 6 bases short, with 15 bases between. The CDR3 totals 13 residues. Looked up from germline, CDR1 is SGHNT and CDR2 is YENEEA. DNA of the CDR3: TGTGCCAGCAGACCCCCCGCCGGGGGCGAGCAGTACTTC. Translation: CASRPPAGGEQYF. Combining the CDR3 with reference TRBV11-3 and TRBJ2-7 gives the whole variable domain EAGVVQSPRYKIIEKKQPVAFWCNPISGHNTLYWYLQNLGQGPELLIRYENEEAVDDSQLPKDRFSAERLKGVDSTLKIQPAELGDSAVYLCASRPPAGGEQYFGPGTRLTVT.

V is TRBV6-1 and J is TRBJ2-7; 8 bases map to TRBD1. Germline-derived CDR1 and CDR2 are MNHNS and SASEGT. The CDR3 is made up of 13 amino acids. J was trimmed by 1 base and V by 10 bases; bases with no gene match: 6. The CDR3 DNA sequence: TGTGCCATCCGACAGGGGCAGTCCTACGAGCAGTACTTC. It translates to CAIRQGQSYEQYF.

This clone was counted between two and nine times. V gene TRBV6-5 combines with J gene TRBJ1-3; unclear D gene. The CDR3 is 14 amino acids. CDR1 and CDR2 (germline): MNHEY, SVGAGI. The germline V and J ends were trimmed by 8 bases and 0 bases, with 11 bases remaining between them. The CDR3 sequence is CASGAGTSGNTIYF. The CDR3 DNA is TGTGCCAGCGGCGCAGGCACCTCTGGAAACACCATATATTTT.

As regards this clone: One end of the junction does not line up with germline, which may come from a read error. This chain joins TRBV19 and TRBJ2-7, with D unclear. From germline, CDR1 is LNHDA and CDR2 SQIVND (reference sequence). CDR3 length: 12 residues. CDR3: CASSTGSCEQYF. The CDR3 DNA reads TGTGCCAGTAGTACAGGTTCCTGCGAGCAGTACTTC.

The chain has TRBV7-7 and TRBJ2-3, with D maybe TRBD1 (6 bases). The CDR3 length is 13 residues. V lost 5 bases and J lost 7, with 13 bases in between. Germline CDR1 reads SSHAT; CDR2 reads FNYEAQ (reference sequence). The CDR3 loop is CASSPRRGYTQYF. The CDR3 DNA reads TGTGCCAGCAGCCCCCGCAGGGGTTATACGCAGTATTTT.

The genes are TRBV7-2 and TRBJ2-7; D possibly corresponds to TRBD1 (6 bases). Trimming took off 6 bases at V and 7 bases at J, with 19 bases between the two ends. Per the germline V gene, CDR1 is SGHTA and CDR2 is FQGNSA. The CDR3 consists of 14 residues. As DNA, the CDR3 is TGTGCCAGCAGAAAGGGGGAGAACTTCAGGGAGCAGTACTTC. The encoded protein is CASRKGENFREQYF. Filled out from reference TRBV7-2 and TRBJ2-7, the complete variable domain reads GAGVSQSPSNKVTEKGKDVELRCDPISGHTALYWYRQSLGQGLEFLIYFQGNSAPDKSGLPSDRFSAERTGGSVSTLTIQRTQQEDSAVYLCASRKGENFREQYFGPGTRLTVT.